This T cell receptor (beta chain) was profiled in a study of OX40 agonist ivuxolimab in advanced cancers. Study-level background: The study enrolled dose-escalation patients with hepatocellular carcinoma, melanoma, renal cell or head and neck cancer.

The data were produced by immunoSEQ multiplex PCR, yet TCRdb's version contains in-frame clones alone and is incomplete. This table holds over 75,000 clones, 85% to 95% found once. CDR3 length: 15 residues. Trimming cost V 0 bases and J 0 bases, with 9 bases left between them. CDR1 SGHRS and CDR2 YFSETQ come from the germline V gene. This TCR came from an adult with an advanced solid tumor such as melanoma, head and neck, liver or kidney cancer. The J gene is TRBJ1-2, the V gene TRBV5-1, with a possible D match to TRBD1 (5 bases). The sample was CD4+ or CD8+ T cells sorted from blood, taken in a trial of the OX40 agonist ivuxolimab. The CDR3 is CASSLGGGANYGYTF. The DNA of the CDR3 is TGCGCCAGCAGCTTGGGCGGGGGAGCTAACTATGGCTACACCTTC.